This entry lists 29 T cell receptor beta chains sequenced from one sample in a study of blood T cell repertoires in COVID-19. Sequencing used immunoSEQ multiplex PCR; TCRdb keeps in-frame clones, though not all of them. The sample holds about 170,000 clones, 80% to 90% seen once. Sequenced: peripheral blood. The receptors were sampled from a man aged 18 to 30 with active or convalescent COVID-19.

This chain uses TRBV24-1 with TRBJ2-5; TRBD2 aligns across 7 bases. The CDR3 sequence is 13 residues long. The trim removed 3 bases at V and 5 bases at J, leaving 2 bases unmatched. CDR1 is KGHDR, CDR2 SFDVKD, per germline. The CDR3 DNA reads TGTGCCACCAGTGATGGGAGGGAGGAGACCCAGTACTTC. It translates to CATSDGREETQYF.

This chain connects TRBV28 to TRBJ2-5; possible D gene TRBD2, 6 bases. CDR1 is MDHEN and CDR2 is SYDVKM in the germline V gene. This CDR3 region has 14 residues. The V gene lost 5 bases and the J gene lost 4 bases, with 14 bases spanning the gap. Here the CDR3 reads CASSTPGLGETQYF. The DNA for the CDR3 is TGTGCCAGCAGTACCCCGGGACTGGGAGAGACCCAGTACTTC.

The V gene is TRBV12-3 or TRBV12-4, the J gene TRBJ2-2, with D possibly being TRBD2 (5 bases). This CDR3 comprises 13 residues. Trimming cost V 8 bases and J 4 bases, with 11 bases left between them. CDR3 sequence: CASERAGTGELFF. For the CDR3, the DNA is TGTGCCAGCGAGAGGGCAGGCACCGGGGAGCTGTTTTTT.

V gene TRBV5-6 combines with J gene TRBJ2-7; no firm D call. CDR3 length: 12 residues. Trimming pared 2 bases from V and 6 bases from J, leaving 9 bases between. Germline CDR1 reads SGHDT; CDR2 reads YYEEEE. The CDR3 protein is CASSFGFTEQYV. Written as DNA, the CDR3 is TGTGCCAGCAGCTTCGGGTTCACCGAGCAGTACGTC.

Remarks on this clone: Other DNA sequences in the same sample also yield this CDR3. The genes are TRBV28 and TRBJ2-1, with 7 bases fitting TRBD2. The V and J ends lost 3 bases and 4 bases, in that order; junction bases with no gene match: 6. In germline, CDR1 is MDHEN, CDR2 SYDVKM. The CDR3 extends over 15 amino acids. The CDR3 region has the DNA TGTGCCAGCAGTTTGCTAGCGGAAACTTACAATGAGCAGTTCTTC. The encoded protein is CASSLLAETYNEQFF.

This sequence joins TRBV9 and TRBJ2-7; 11 nucleotides agree with TRBD2. Trimming took 3 bases from V and 4 from J; bases not matched to a gene: 3. This CDR3 is 14 amino acids long. In germline, CDR1 is SGDLS, CDR2 YYNGEE. This CDR3 reads CASSGGLAGYEQYF. The CDR3 DNA sequence: TGTGCCAGCAGCGGCGGACTAGCGGGTTACGAGCAGTACTTC.

This chain uses TRBV27 with TRBJ2-7, with 9 bases fitting TRBD2. Germline loops: CDR1 MNHEY, CDR2 SMNVEV (reference sequence). Trimming cost V 3 bases and J 4 bases; bases outside gene matches: 7. This CDR3 has 15 amino acids. CDR3 nucleotides: TGTGCCAGCAGTTTGACTCCGGGACTAGCATACGAGCAGTACTTC. Amino acid sequence: CASSLTPGLAYEQYF.

This clone appeared once. The rearrangement uses TRBV10-3 and TRBJ2-7, with unresolved D. From germline, CDR1 is ENHRY and CDR2 SYGVKD. Trimming removed 3 bases at V and 0 bases at J, with 12 bases between. CDR3 length: 15 amino acids. CDR3 in DNA: TGTGCCATCAGTGAATGGCAGGCGAGCTCCTACGAGCAGTACGTC. Its translation: CAISEWQASSYEQYV.

The rearrangement uses TRBV7-8 and TRBJ1-6; D is unclear. The germline V gene has CDR1 SGHVS and CDR2 FQNEAQ. The CDR3 runs to 15 residues. V lost 4 bases and J lost 0, with 7 bases in between. This chain's CDR3 is CASSSTNSYNSPLHF. The CDR3 nucleotides read TGTGCCAGCAGCTCGACAAACTCCTATAATTCACCCCTCCACTTT.

The chain carries TRBV24-1 and TRBJ1-2; TRBD1 matches at 7 bases. The germline CDR1 and CDR2 sequences are KGHDR and SFDVKD. The CDR3 is made up of 14 amino acids. V shed 7 bases and J 1 base; nucleotides not matched to a gene: 5. CDR3 sequence: CATSGTAHNYGYTF. CDR3 bases: TGTGCCACCAGCGGGACAGCCCATAACTATGGCTACACCTTC.

J is TRBJ1-5 and V is TRBV7-2, with 12 positions matching TRBD1. In germline, CDR1 is SGHTA, CDR2 FQGNSA. This CDR3 spans 17 amino acids. Losses at the gene ends were 5 bases for V and 3 bases for J; bases not matched to a gene: 8. CDR3 protein: CASSPAGQGAFNQPQHF. DNA of the CDR3: TGTGCCAGCAGCCCAGCGGGACAGGGGGCTTTCAATCAGCCCCAGCATTTT.

The V gene is TRBV5-1, the J gene TRBJ2-3; no clear D gene. In germline, CDR1 is SGHRS, CDR2 YFSETQ. The length of the CDR3 is 15 residues. V was cut by 0 bases and J by 0 bases, with 8 bases left in between. CDR3 coding DNA: TGCGCCAGCAGCTTGGGGGCCTCTAGCACAGATACGCAGTATTTT. It encodes CASSLGASSTDTQYF.

This chain's CDR3 is CASSPETGQRRSYGYTF. CDR3 nucleotides: TGTGCCAGCAGCCCTGAGACAGGACAGCGCCGAAGCTATGGCTACACCTTC. This chain connects TRBV28 to TRBJ1-2, with D possibly matching TRBD1 (6 bases). The CDR3 totals 17 residues. The germline gives CDR1 MDHEN, CDR2 SYDVKM. Trimming removed 6 bases at V and 4 bases at J, with 24 bases between.

The V and J genes are TRBV19 and TRBJ1-1; 8 positions agree with TRBD1. Germline V gene data show CDR1 as LNHDA and CDR2 as SQIVND (reference sequence). This CDR3 has 15 residues. Trimming removed 3 bases from V and 1 base from J; junction bases left unmatched: 4. CDR3: CASSMQGTGNTEAFF. As DNA, the CDR3 is TGTGCCAGTAGTATGCAAGGGACAGGGAACACTGAAGCTTTCTTT.

The chain links TRBV5-1 to TRBJ2-5; TRBD2 matches at 11 bases. Germline assignment: CDR1 SGHRS and CDR2 YFSETQ. CDR3 size: 15 residues. V gave up 6 bases and J gave up 2 bases; unmatched junction bases: 6. This chain's CDR3 is CASNGLAGTQETQYF. The CDR3 DNA sequence: TGCGCCAGCAACGGACTAGCGGGCACACAAGAGACCCAGTACTTC.

J is TRBJ2-2 and V is TRBV7-3; TRBD2 agrees at 7 bases. The CDR3 has 13 amino acids. V was clipped by 9 bases and J by 1 base; unmatched bases: 2. Germline assignment: CDR1 SGHTA and CDR2 FQGTGA. This chain's CDR3 is CASKRENTGELFF. In DNA form, the CDR3 reads TGTGCCAGTAAGCGGGAGAACACCGGGGAGCTGTTTTTT.

This clone appeared once. The chain joins TRBV6-2 or TRBV6-3 to TRBJ2-5, with a weak D call TRBD1 (6 bases). The CDR3 has 17 residues. Trimming shortened V by 7 bases and J by 5 bases, and 26 bases separated the two germline ends. The V gene's germline CDR1 is MNHEY and CDR2 SVGEGT. CDR3 amino acids: CASTPTAGAQICETQYF. The CDR3 nucleotides read TGTGCCAGCACCCCTACCGCAGGGGCCCAGATATGTGAGACCCAGTACTTC.

The CDR3 reads CASSWTSGRNEQFF. CDR3 sequence (DNA): TGTGCCAGCAGTTGGACTAGCGGGAGGAATGAGCAGTTCTTC. This chain joins TRBV6-5 and TRBJ2-1, with 14 positions matching TRBD2. Germline V gene sequence: CDR1 MNHEY, CDR2 SVGAGI. J gave up 7 bases and V 4 bases, and 0 bases lay outside the gene matches. The CDR3 is 14 residues long.

V is TRBV9 and J is TRBJ2-7; the match to TRBD1 covers 10 bases. CDR1 SGDLS and CDR2 YYNGEE come from the germline V gene. V shed 4 bases and J 2 bases; nucleotides not matched to a gene: 6. The CDR3 sequence is 15 residues long. The DNA of the CDR3 is TGTGCCAGCAGCCATGGGACAGGGGATGCCTACGAGCAGTACTTC. Amino acids: CASSHGTGDAYEQYF.

This clone appeared a few times. The rearrangement joins TRBV4-2 to TRBJ2-7; 11 bases are shared with TRBD2. Losses at the gene ends were 3 bases for V and 7 bases for J; bases not matched to a gene: 8. The CDR3 runs 15 residues. CDR1 and CDR2 (germline): LGHNA, YNFKEQ. CDR3 region: CASSQGLAALGEQYF. The CDR3 DNA reads TGTGCCAGCAGCCAGGGACTAGCGGCCCTTGGGGAGCAGTACTTC.

The V gene is TRBV5-8, the J gene TRBJ1-1; D uncertain. The CDR3 is made up of 14 amino acids. Trimming stripped 2 bases from V and 1 base from J, with 9 bases between. From germline, CDR1 is SGHTS and CDR2 YDEGEE. The CDR3 bases are TGTGCCAGCAGCTTTTTACGAGAGAACACTGAAGCTTTCTTT. Translation: CASSFLRENTEAFF.

V is TRBV6-5 and J is TRBJ1-5, with D perhaps matching TRBD1 (5 bases). Germline CDR1 reads MNHEY; CDR2 reads SVGAGI. This CDR3 is built from 14 residues. Between the trimmed V and J ends, which lost 6 bases and 2 bases, there was a span of 11 bases. The CDR3 DNA reads TGTGCCAGCAGGCAGGGTATCGGCAATCAGCCCCAGCATTTT. This translates into CASRQGIGNQPQHF.

This chain joins TRBV27 and TRBJ1-1, with TRBD1 identical over 7 bases. Germline-derived CDR1 and CDR2 are MNHEY and SMNVEV (reference sequence). CDR3 length equals 18 residues. V shed 3 bases, J shed 1 base, and the junction held 14 bases outside the gene matches. CDR3 bases: TGTGCCAGCAGTTTCTTAGGCGGGCAGGGGGTAGGGAACACTGAAGCTTTCTTT. It yields the protein CASSFLGGQGVGNTEAFF.

The CDR3 is CASEARGGSGYTF. The CDR3, as DNA: TGTGCCAGCGAGGCCCGTGGGGGGAGTGGCTACACCTTC. The rearrangement uses TRBV2 and TRBJ1-2, with D maybe TRBD1 (5 bases). The V end was cut by 8 bases, the J end by 7 bases, with 17 bases between. CDR1 and CDR2 (germline): SNHLY, FYNNEI. The CDR3 totals 13 residues.

J is TRBJ1-3 and V is TRBV2, with 9 bases matching TRBD1. This CDR3 has 14 amino acids. Trimming cost V 5 bases and J 9 bases; bases outside gene matches: 8. Per germline, CDR1 SNHLY and CDR2 FYNNEI. The CDR3 bases are TGTGCCAGCAGTCTAGGACAGGGGATAATCACCATATATTTT. Its translation: CASSLGQGIITIYF.

V usage is TRBV7-6 and J usage is TRBJ1-1; 9 bases match TRBD1. Germline V CDR1 and CDR2: SGHVS, FNYEAQ. Trimming at V came to 5 bases and at J to 1 base, leaving 5 bases not matched to a gene. This CDR3 is built from 15 residues. This chain's CDR3 is CASSPTGGPNTEAFF. The CDR3 nucleotides read TGTGCCAGCAGCCCGACAGGGGGGCCGAACACTGAAGCTTTCTTT.

The chain couples TRBV6-5 to TRBJ1-1, with TRBD1 as a possible D gene (5 bases). Trimming took 4 bases from V and 5 from J, leaving 14 bases between them. There are 14 residues in the CDR3. The V gene's germline CDR1 is MNHEY and CDR2 SVGAGI. The CDR3 region is CASSSPPGGTEAFF. The CDR3 nucleotides read TGTGCCAGCAGTTCCCCCCCCGGGGGAACTGAAGCTTTCTTT.

This chain joins TRBV9 and TRBJ1-1; 8 bases agree with TRBD1. Germline V CDR1 and CDR2: SGDLS, YYNGEE. V lost 4 bases to trimming and J lost 1 base; unmatched junction nucleotides: 18. This CDR3 is 19 amino acids long. The CDR3 loop is CASSPQSGDRGIGNTEAFF. DNA for the CDR3: TGTGCCAGCAGCCCCCAGTCGGGAGACAGGGGAATTGGGAACACTGAAGCTTTCTTT.

This clone was observed once. V is TRBV6-6 and J is TRBJ1-1; D is possibly TRBD1 (5 bases). Germline V gene sequence: CDR1 MNHNY, CDR2 SVGAGI (reference sequence). Between the trimmed V and J ends, which lost 0 bases and 6 bases, there was a span of 14 bases. The CDR3 runs to 15 residues. The CDR3 spells CASSYSVSGEAEAFF. CDR3 DNA: TGTGCCAGCAGTTACTCGGTGTCGGGGGAGGCTGAAGCTTTCTTT.